These 13 T cell receptor beta chains were all obtained from the same sample, sequenced in a study of metastatic and nonmetastatic thyroid tumors. MiXCR re-clonotyped the PCR reads for TCRdb. The sample comprises around 64,000 clones, just over 4% of which are singletons, and around 22% rests with the top ten. Thyroid surgery was preceded by no treatment in any patient. The sequenced sample consisted of blood. These receptors were obtained from a female donor with papillary thyroid cancer or a benign thyroid nodule (not recorded which). Some clones in this sample may be carry-over from other donors' samples.

This clone occurred a few times. The chain carries TRBV6-5 and TRBJ2-1, with a tentative D call TRBD2 (7 bases). CDR3 length equals 15 residues. Germline CDR1 is MNHEY and CDR2 is SVGAGI. Deletions cut 4 bases from V and 9 bases from J, with 19 bases between. CDR3 bases: TGTGCCAGCAGTTCGGGGGGCCAGTGTCGGGGTGAGCAGTTCTTC. As protein: CASSSGGQCRGEQFF.

The V call is TRBV13, the J call TRBJ2-1, with 8 bases that match TRBD2. CDR3 length equals 18 residues. The V and J ends lost 5 bases and 1 base, in that order; junction bases with no gene match: 13. Germline CDR1 reads PRHDT; CDR2 reads FYEKMQ (reference sequence). The CDR3: CASSGQTGGFGSYNEQFF. The CDR3 bases are TGTGCCAGCAGCGGACAGACGGGAGGGTTTGGGTCCTACAATGAGCAGTTCTTC. The entire variable domain, with the rest obtained from reference TRBV13 and TRBJ2-1, is as follows: AAGVIQSPRHLIKEKRETATLKCYPIPRHDTVYWYQQGPGQDPQFLISFYEKMQSDKGSIPDRFSAQQFSDYHSELNMSSLELGDSALYFCASSGQTGGFGSYNEQFFGPGTRLTVL.

The rearrangement joins TRBV3-1 to TRBJ2-1; D might be TRBD2 (5 bases). V shed 4 bases and J shed 6 bases, with 22 bases lying between them. The germline gives CDR1 LGHDT, CDR2 YNNKEL (reference sequence). This CDR3 is 17 amino acids long. This chain's CDR3 is CASSRTYIGVRINEQFF. DNA for the CDR3: TGTGCCAGCAGCCGAACCTACATCGGGGTTCGGATCAATGAGCAGTTCTTC.

A remark on this clone: This may come from a read error, since a much larger clone is one base off. The V and J genes are TRBV5-6 and TRBJ2-1; a weak D match, TRBD2 (6 bases). The CDR3 has 16 residues. V was pared by 5 bases and J by 2 bases, with 17 bases between. Germline CDR1 reads SGHDT; CDR2 reads YYEEEE. Here the CDR3 reads CASSPRTIGPYNEQFF. The CDR3 coding sequence is TGTGCCAGCAGTCCTCGGACTATCGGGCCCTACAATGAGCAGTTCTTC.

This chain links TRBV6-5 with TRBJ1-5; no clear D gene. Germline V gives CDR1 MNHEY, CDR2 SVGAGI. CDR3 length: 16 amino acids. Trimming took off 5 bases at V and 0 bases at J, with 14 bases between the two ends. The CDR3 is CASSLLGGDSNQPQHF. CDR3 bases: TGTGCCAGCAGTCTACTTGGAGGAGATAGCAATCAGCCCCAGCATTTT.

This clone occurred many times. The chain couples TRBV27 to TRBJ2-3, with TRBD1 matching 9 bases. With V trimmed by 4 bases and J by 2 bases, 7 bases remained unmatched. Germline CDR1 reads MNHEY; CDR2 reads SMNVEV (reference sequence). CDR3 length: 16 amino acids. Written as DNA, the CDR3 is TGTGCCAGCAGTTCGGGACAGGGTTTCGCCACAGATACGCAGTATTTT. It yields the protein CASSSGQGFATDTQYF.

This clone has only a few counts. Because it lacks the conserved phenylalanine or tryptophan at the end, this CDR3 is likely a read error. CDR3 coding DNA: TGCAGTGCTAGGAAGGGGGAGGATTCAGATACGCAGTATTTA. It specifies CSARKGEDSDTQYL. The chain employs TRBV20-1 and TRBJ2-3; D may correspond to TRBD1 or TRBD2 (6 bases each). This CDR3 spans 14 amino acids. V was shortened by 3 bases and J by 4 bases, with 14 bases between the two germline ends. CDR1 DFQATT and CDR2 SNEGSKA come from the germline V gene (reference sequence).

The table lists this clone with many counts. This rearrangement joins TRBV7-8 to TRBJ1-3, with 7 bases identical to TRBD1. After removal of 0 bases from V and 4 bases from J, the junction contained 0 bases not matched to a gene. Germline V gene lookup returns CDR1 SGHVS and CDR2 FQNEAQ. The CDR3 contains 14 residues. The DNA for the CDR3 is TGTGCCAGCAGCTTAGCACAGGGGGGAAACACCATATATTTT. Translation gives CASSLAQGGNTIYF.

This clone was observed at least ten times. J is TRBJ2-7 and V is TRBV10-2, with unresolved D. The germline V and J ends were trimmed by 3 bases and 0 bases, with 12 bases remaining between them. Germline V gene data show CDR1 as WSHSY and CDR2 as SAAADI. This CDR3 has 15 residues. The CDR3 region has the DNA TGCGCCAGCAGTGATTTGAAACACCTCTCCTACGAGCAGTACTTC. Its protein is CASSDLKHLSYEQYF.

This clone occurred many times. The rearrangement joins TRBV12-3 or TRBV12-4 to TRBJ2-1; D is perhaps TRBD2 (5 bases). Trimming stripped 7 bases from V and 10 bases from J, with 17 bases between. The CDR3 contains 13 residues. CDR3 nucleotide sequence: TGTGCCAGCACCTTGGACCGACGCGGGGAGCAGTTCTTC. Residues: CASTLDRRGEQFF.

The chain has TRBV7-2 and TRBJ1-5; D is unresolved. From germline, CDR1 is SGHTA and CDR2 FQGNSA. The CDR3 runs 13 residues. Trimming left V 7 bases short and J 6 bases short, with 13 bases between. CDR3 in amino acids: CASNLRRSQPQHF. The CDR3 coding sequence is TGTGCCAGCAACTTGCGACGGAGTCAGCCCCAGCATTTT. The entire variable domain, with the rest obtained from reference TRBV7-2 and TRBJ1-5, is as follows: GAGVSQSPSNKVTEKGKDVELRCDPISGHTALYWYRQSLGQGLEFLIYFQGNSAPDKSGLPSDRFSAERTGGSVSTLTIQRTQQEDSAVYLCASNLRRSQPQHFGDGTRLSIL.

Worth noting for this clone: A much larger clone lies a single base off, so this may be a read error. J is TRBJ1-3 and V is TRBV6-2 or TRBV6-3, with 7 bases fitting TRBD1. Unmatched junction bases numbered 4, after V lost 7 bases and J lost 4 bases. The length of the CDR3 is 13 residues. Germline CDR1 MNHEY, CDR2 SVGEGT. This CDR3 reads CASIRQGGNTIYF. CDR3 DNA sequence: TGTGCCAGCATTCGACAGGGAGGAAACACCATATATTTT.

This clone was seen more than once but under ten times. The chain carries TRBV19 and TRBJ1-3; D is perhaps TRBD1 (6 bases). Germline-derived CDR1 and CDR2 are LNHDA and SQIVND (reference sequence). Trimming stripped 4 bases from V and 8 bases from J, with 18 bases between. The CDR3 loop spans 15 amino acids. The chain's CDR3 is CASSRGQQEGDTIYF. In nucleotides, the CDR3 is TGTGCCAGTAGTAGGGGACAACAAGAGGGCGACACCATATATTTT.